Detailed here is one T cell receptor beta chain. These data come from a study of blood T cell repertoires in COVID-19. Study information: Material from acute and convalescent COVID-19 was sourced from the United States, Italy and Spain. Nucleic acid was either cDNA or gDNA, and it came from T cells, B-cell-depleted T cells, or PBMCs.

Authors' processing steps: Estimation of nucleated cell counts relied on the amplification of reference gene primers. Sequencing was performed with immunoSEQ multiplex PCR; in TCRdb, only in-frame clones are kept and a portion is missing. That table is the source of V, J and clone size, and D and trimming were worked out from the DNA. The table has some 140,000 clones, approximately 80% seen once; the top ten hold around 9.9%. This sequence was found in a man in his 60s who had recovered from COVID-19. Sequenced input: peripheral blood.

The CDR3 DNA sequence: TGTGCCAGCAGCCAGACGCGACAGGCTTATAATTCACCCCTCCACTTT. Residues: CASSQTRQAYNSPLHF. The chain joins TRBV3-1 (or the pseudogene TRBV3-2) to TRBJ1-6, with D possibly TRBD1 on 6 matching bases. Germline V gene sequence: CDR1 LGHDT, CDR2 YNNKEL (reference sequence). The CDR3 is 16 amino acids. V lost 3 bases, J lost 4 bases, and 13 bases lay in between.